The clone carrying this T cell receptor (beta chain) has a count of ten or more. TCRdb ran MiXCR on the RT-PCR reads and lists one entry per CDR3 protein. The sample has 550,000 to 750,000 distinct CDR3 sequences, about 14% seen once. V gave up 2 bases and J gave up 5 bases; unmatched junction bases: 11. The CDR3 runs 16 residues. Germline CDR1 and CDR2: DFQATT and SNEGSKA (reference sequence). The clonotype comes from a female donor in good health, serving as a healthy control. The sequenced sample was memory CD4+ T cells from blood. The V call is TRBV20-1, the J call TRBJ1-2; TRBD1 matches 10 bases. The CDR3 region has the DNA TGCAGTGCTAGACCGATAGGGACAGGGGTCGCTTATGGCTACACCTTC. Translating gives CSARPIGTGVAYGYTF.